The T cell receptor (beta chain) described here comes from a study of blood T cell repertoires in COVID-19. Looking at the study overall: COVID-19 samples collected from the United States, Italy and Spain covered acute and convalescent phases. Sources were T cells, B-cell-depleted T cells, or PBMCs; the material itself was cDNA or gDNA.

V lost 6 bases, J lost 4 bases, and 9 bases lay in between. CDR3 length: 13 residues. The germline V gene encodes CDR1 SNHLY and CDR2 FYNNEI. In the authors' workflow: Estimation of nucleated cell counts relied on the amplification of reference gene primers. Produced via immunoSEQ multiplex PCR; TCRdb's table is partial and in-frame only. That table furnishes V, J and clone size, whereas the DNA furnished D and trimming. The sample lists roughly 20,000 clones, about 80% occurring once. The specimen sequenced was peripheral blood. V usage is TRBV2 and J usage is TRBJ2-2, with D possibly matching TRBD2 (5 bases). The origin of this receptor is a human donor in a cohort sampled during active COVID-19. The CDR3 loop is CASRLGATGELFF. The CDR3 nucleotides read TGTGCCAGCAGGCTGGGAGCCACCGGGGAGCTGTTTTTT.